The clone carrying this T cell receptor beta chain was recorded once. Its antigen is not known. This record comes from a study of Ad26.COV2.S vaccination and SARS-CoV-2 variants. As for the study in general: The authors gave Ad26.COV2.S intramuscularly, either once or twice 56 days apart.

Treatment of the sample: approximately 18 received Ad26.COV2.S at low or high dose, single or two shots; 5 received placebo; per-sample allocation not given. After the first vaccine or placebo injection, samples were drawn on day 63. An Ad26 vector carrying the Wuhan-strain SARS-CoV-2 spike served as the vaccine. Data came from immunoSEQ multiplex PCR; TCRdb stores just in-frame clones and leaves some out. Of roughly 390,000 clones listed, 70% to 90% are singletons. Regarding the study as a whole: Vaccine recipients posted higher spike-specific TCR breadth than their placebo counterparts.

This clonotype was sampled from a person between 18 and 65 years old who received the Ad26.COV2.S COVID-19 vaccine or a placebo. This specimen was peripheral blood, taken in a trial of Ad26.COV2.S vaccine versus placebo.

The CDR3 spells CASSPSWASGADTDTQYF. DNA of the CDR3: TGTGCCAGCTCACCATCTTGGGCTAGCGGGGCGGACACAGATACGCAGTATTTT. The chain is built from TRBV18 and TRBJ2-3, with TRBD2 matching 9 bases. V lost 2 bases to trimming and J lost 2 bases; unmatched junction nucleotides: 11. Germline V gives CDR1 KGHSH, CDR2 LQKENI. The CDR3 runs 18 residues.